This T cell receptor (beta chain) appears in the sequencing data of a study of T cells after yellow fever vaccination (dated by TCRdb to the late 2010s). For the study in its entirety: The SMART-Seq v4 Ultra Low Input RNA kit was used to prepare libraries from fractions with low cell numbers. Two healthy male donors made up the cohort, one aged 18 to 30 years and the other aged 30 to 40 years. Bulk TCR alpha and beta repertoires were sequenced longitudinally to track T-cell clones before and after primary and booster YFV17D yellow fever vaccination. Blood was collected at multiple timepoints before and after primary and secondary immunization, and bulk PBMC replicates and cell subsets were isolated.

Reading the label with the study, this specimen's treatment or condition is: live attenuated yellow fever vaccine strain. PBMCs were isolated from peripheral blood using a standard Ficoll-Paque protocol. CD4 and CD8 T-cell fractions were isolated with Dynabeads CD4 and CD8 positive selection kits. TriZol was used to extract RNA from bulk PBMCs, CD4 and CD8 fractions, and dextramer-positive and dextramer-negative fractions. This clonotype was counted only a few times. This receptor's antigen is unknown. Per-nucleotide qualities are absent, and no much larger clonotype sits a single base away. The paper's findings and limits, for the study overall: After the booster, most of the clones that had expanded following primary vaccination were detected again (96% of CD4 and 88% of CD8), which suggests that memory was broadly maintained. FACS-sorted repertoires could contain abundant contaminating clonotypes from the bulk population, so computational filtering was required. Compared with the primary T-cell response, the secondary T-cell response was faster but weaker, reaching its peak on day 5 rather than on day 15. The study included only a couple of donors, which limits how far the findings can be generalized. A small fraction of clonotypes showed up in both the CD4 and CD8 compartments, probably as a result of convergent recombination.

Reading from cysteine to phenylalanine, the CDR3 counts 13 amino acids. CDR3 DNA only is kept here, 39 bases in frame from base 1. Trimming removed 6 bases from V and 1 base from J, leaving 10 bases between the germline ends. Synthesis of TCR cDNA relied on 5'RACE template switching, a step that introduced a universal primer site along with unique molecular identifiers. Priming of cDNA synthesis was performed from both the TCR alpha and TCR beta constant segments. Library amplification used two PCR steps, and the second PCR step added sample barcodes and sequencing adapters. Sequencing of libraries was performed on Illumina HiSeq 2500 (2x100 bp) or NovaSeq (2x150 bp). The authors processed their data as follows. MIGEC was used to demultiplex reads and collapse the reads into UMI consensus sequences, and MiXCR was used for V(D)J alignment. Clonotypes responding to the vaccine were identified with edgeR on replicate PBMC samples, with the criteria of FDR below 0.01 and a log2 fold change above 5 up to day 15. Bulk clonotypes were assigned CD4 or CD8 identity according to which sequenced CD4 or CD8 repertoire held them at higher abundance. The public sequencing data were trimmed at Q25 with fastp and processed into clonotypes with MiXCR by TCRdb, which kept only in-frame beta chains. Rows are unified per CDR3 protein, each entry keeping the most common DNA and genes. These V and J calls derive from TCRdb rather than the authors' analysis. Within this sample are about 230,000 distinct CDR3 sequences, with less than 7.5% of them counted one time only. The ten biggest clones cover more than 0.85% of the sample.

This clonotype was sampled from a man aged 25 to 40 who received the YFV17D yellow fever vaccine. The specimen was CD4+ T cells sorted from PBMCs, collected on the day of the yellow fever booster vaccination. The chain was built from TRBV12-3 or TRBV12-4 and TRBJ2-7; the D element might be TRBD1 or TRBD2, as each aligns at 5 bases. The bases are TGTGCCAGCAGGGGACCCATGTCCTACGAGCAGTACTTC. Protein translation: CASRGPMSYEQYF.